These 2 T cell receptor beta chains came from one sample sequenced in a study of T cell responses to AZD1222 COVID-19 vaccine. Assay used: immunoSEQ multiplex PCR; TCRdb lists only in-frame clones, some missing. Among about 70,000 clones listed, nearly 90% were seen once. The sample consisted of peripheral blood, taken 28 days after the second AZD1222 dose. Source of these receptors: an adult who received the AZD1222 COVID-19 vaccine.

This clone was recorded once. The CDR3 sequence is CASTRGLPNTDTQYF. In DNA form, the CDR3 reads TGTGCCAGCACTCGGGGACTTCCTAACACAGATACGCAGTATTTT. This sequence joins TRBV9 and TRBJ2-3, with D possibly being TRBD2 (6 bases). Germline V CDR1 and CDR2: SGDLS, YYNGEE. The CDR3 is made up of 15 amino acids. V lost 6 bases and J lost 2, with 16 bases in between.

The chain uses TRBV11-2 and TRBJ2-7, with D possibly matching TRBD1 (7 bases). V lost 8 bases and J 7 bases, leaving 24 bases between the germline ends. The CDR3 contains 15 residues. The germline CDR1 and CDR2 sequences are SGHAT and FQNNGV. This CDR3 is CASRPAGGLLREQYF. The CDR3 bases are TGTGCCAGCCGACCGGCAGGGGGGTTGCTTAGGGAGCAGTACTTC.